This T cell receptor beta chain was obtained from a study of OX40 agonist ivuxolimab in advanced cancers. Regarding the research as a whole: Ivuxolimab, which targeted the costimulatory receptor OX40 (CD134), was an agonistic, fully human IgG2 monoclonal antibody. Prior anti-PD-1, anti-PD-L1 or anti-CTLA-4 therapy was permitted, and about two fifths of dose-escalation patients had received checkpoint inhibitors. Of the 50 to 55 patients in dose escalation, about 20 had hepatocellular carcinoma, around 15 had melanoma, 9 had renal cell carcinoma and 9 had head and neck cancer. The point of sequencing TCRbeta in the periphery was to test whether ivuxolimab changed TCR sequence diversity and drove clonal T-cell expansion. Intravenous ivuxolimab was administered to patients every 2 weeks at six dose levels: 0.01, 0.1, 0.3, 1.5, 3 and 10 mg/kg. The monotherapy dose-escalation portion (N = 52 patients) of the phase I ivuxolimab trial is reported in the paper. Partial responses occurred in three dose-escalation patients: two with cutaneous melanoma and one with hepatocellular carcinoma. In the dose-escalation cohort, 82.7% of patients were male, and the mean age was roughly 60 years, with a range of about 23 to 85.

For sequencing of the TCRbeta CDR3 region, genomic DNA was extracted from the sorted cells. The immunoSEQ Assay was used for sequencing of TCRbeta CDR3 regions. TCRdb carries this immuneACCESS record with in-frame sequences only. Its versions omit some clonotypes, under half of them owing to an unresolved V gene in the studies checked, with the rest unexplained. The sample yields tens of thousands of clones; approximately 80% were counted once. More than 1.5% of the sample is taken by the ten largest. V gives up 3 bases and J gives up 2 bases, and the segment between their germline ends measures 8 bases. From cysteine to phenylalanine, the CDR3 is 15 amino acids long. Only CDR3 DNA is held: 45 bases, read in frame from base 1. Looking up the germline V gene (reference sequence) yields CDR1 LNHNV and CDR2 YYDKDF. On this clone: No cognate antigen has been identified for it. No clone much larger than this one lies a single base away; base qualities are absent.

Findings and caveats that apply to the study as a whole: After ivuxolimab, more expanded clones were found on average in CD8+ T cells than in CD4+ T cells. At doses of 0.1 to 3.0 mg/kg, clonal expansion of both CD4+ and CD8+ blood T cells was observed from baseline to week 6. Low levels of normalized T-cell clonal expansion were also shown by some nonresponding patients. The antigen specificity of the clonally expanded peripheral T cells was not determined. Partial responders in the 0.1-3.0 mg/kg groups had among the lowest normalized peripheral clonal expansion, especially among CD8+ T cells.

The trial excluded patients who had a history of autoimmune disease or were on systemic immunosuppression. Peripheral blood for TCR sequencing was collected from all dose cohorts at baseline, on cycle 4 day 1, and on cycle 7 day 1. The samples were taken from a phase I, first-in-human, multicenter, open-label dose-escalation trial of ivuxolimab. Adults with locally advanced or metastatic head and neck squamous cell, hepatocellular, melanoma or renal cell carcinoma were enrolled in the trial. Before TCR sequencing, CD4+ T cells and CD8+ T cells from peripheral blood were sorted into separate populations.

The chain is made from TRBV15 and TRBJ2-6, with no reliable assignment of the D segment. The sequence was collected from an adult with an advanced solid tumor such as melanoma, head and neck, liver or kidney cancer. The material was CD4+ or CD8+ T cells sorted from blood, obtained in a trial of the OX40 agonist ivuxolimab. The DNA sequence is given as TGTGCCACCAGCAGTGAAAATACTGGGGCCAACGTCCTGACTTTC. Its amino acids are CATSSENTGANVLTF.